These 10 T cell receptor beta chains originate from one sample sequenced in a study of cytomegalovirus exposure and HLA in healthy donors. PCR primers comprised 60 Vbeta and 13 Jbeta primers. Data came from immunoSEQ multiplex PCR; TCRdb stores just in-frame clones and leaves some out. The sample records tens of thousands of clones, more than 60% being singletons. The sample comprised PBMCs. These TCRs come from a man aged 25-40 years in good health and CMV-seronegative.

The rearrangement joins TRBV5-4 to TRBJ1-1; D may be TRBD1 (6 bases). The CDR3 runs 16 residues. Trimming pared 2 bases from V and 0 bases from J, leaving 14 bases between. In germline, CDR1 is SGHNT, CDR2 YYREEE (reference sequence). CDR3 amino acids: CASSLRFQGMNTEAFF. The CDR3 DNA follows: TGTGCCAGCAGCTTACGTTTCCAGGGGATGAACACTGAAGCTTTCTTT.

The chain recombines TRBV5-1 with TRBJ2-1, with 14 bases aligning to TRBD2. Germline lookup yields CDR1 SGHRS and CDR2 YFSETQ. The ends lost 0 bases at V and 7 bases at J; junction bases unmatched: 3. The CDR3 consists of 16 residues. CDR3 DNA sequence: TGCGCCAGCAGCTTGGGACTAGCGGGGGGGCATAATGAGCAGTTCTTC. This codes for CASSLGLAGGHNEQFF.

The chain recombines TRBV19 with TRBJ2-5, with D tentatively TRBD2 (5 bases). With 3 bases removed from V and 1 base from J, the gap between germline ends came to 12 bases. Per germline, CDR1 LNHDA and CDR2 SQIVND (reference sequence). The CDR3 length is 15 residues. CDR3 bases: TGTGCCAGTAGTATGTGGGAGCAACGCCAAGAGACCCAGTACTTC. Encoded protein: CASSMWEQRQETQYF.

The CDR3 is CASSLIGGQGNYGYTF. The CDR3 coding sequence is TGTGCCAGCAGCTTAATCGGTGGACAGGGGAACTATGGCTACACCTTC. The V and J genes are TRBV7-3 and TRBJ1-2; 9 bases fit TRBD1. From germline, CDR1 is SGHTA and CDR2 FQGTGA. This CDR3 region has 16 residues. V was pared by 1 base and J by 2 bases, with 5 bases of the junction left unmatched. The entire variable domain, with the rest obtained from reference TRBV7-3 and TRBJ1-2, is as follows: GAGVSQTPSNKVTEKGKYVELRCDPISGHTALYWYRQSLGQGPEFLIYFQGTGAADDSGLPNDRFFAVRPEGSVSTLKIQRTERGDSAVYLCASSLIGGQGNYGYTFGSGTRLTVV.

The rearrangement uses TRBV19 and TRBJ2-5, with D possibly TRBD2 on 6 matching bases. This CDR3 is 14 amino acids long. Per germline, CDR1 LNHDA and CDR2 SQIVND (reference sequence). The germline V and J ends were trimmed by 4 bases and 7 bases, with 16 bases remaining between them. The CDR3 DNA follows: TGTGCCAGTAGTACCATCGGGGGTCTCGGGACCCAGTACTTC. Translated, it gives CASSTIGGLGTQYF.

On this clone: The junction does not match germline at one end; this may be a read error. V usage is TRBV13 and J usage is TRBJ1-1; 7 bases align to TRBD1. Germline V gene data show CDR1 as PRHDT and CDR2 as FYEKMQ (reference sequence). This CDR3 is built from 16 residues. This chain's CDR3 is CASSSRLGQGGTEALF. The CDR3 DNA reads TGTGCCAGCAGCTCCCGACTCGGACAAGGGGGCACTGAAGCTCTCTTT.

The rearrangement links TRBV6-6 to TRBJ1-2; D possibly corresponds to TRBD1 (5 bases). Trimming shortened V by 5 bases and J by 7 bases, and 17 bases separated the two germline ends. This CDR3 comprises 14 residues. Germline values: CDR1 MNHNY, CDR2 SVGAGI (reference sequence). The CDR3 here is CASSVQGHSGGYTF. The CDR3 DNA reads TGTGCCAGCAGTGTCCAGGGTCATTCGGGTGGCTACACCTTC.

The V call is TRBV9, the J call TRBJ2-7; 9 nucleotides match TRBD1. CDR1 is SGDLS, CDR2 YYNGEE, per germline. Trimming at V came to 3 bases and at J to 6 bases, leaving 10 bases not matched to a gene. CDR3 size: 15 residues. CDR3 region: CASSDSGQGSSEQYF. The DNA of the CDR3 is TGTGCCAGCAGCGACTCCGGACAGGGGTCGAGCGAGCAGTACTTC.

In its sample, this clone was seen once. V and J are TRBV5-1 and TRBJ1-4; 8 nucleotides line up with TRBD1. The CDR3 is 16 residues long. CDR1 is SGHRS and CDR2 is YFSETQ in the germline V gene. V was pared by 4 bases and J by 7 bases, with 12 bases of the junction left unmatched. The CDR3 spells CASSIEAGGSSEKLFF. For the CDR3, the DNA is TGCGCCAGCAGCATTGAAGCAGGGGGCTCAAGTGAAAAACTGTTTTTT.

The genes are TRBV7-2 and TRBJ2-7; D perhaps matches TRBD2 (5 bases). The ends were cut back, 6 bases at V and 2 bases at J, with 17 bases in the middle. CDR1 is SGHTA, CDR2 FQGNSA, per germline. CDR3 size: 15 residues. In DNA form, the CDR3 reads TGTGCCAGCAGTCGCTCGGTAGGACTCACCTACGAGCAGTACTTC. The encoded protein is CASSRSVGLTYEQYF.